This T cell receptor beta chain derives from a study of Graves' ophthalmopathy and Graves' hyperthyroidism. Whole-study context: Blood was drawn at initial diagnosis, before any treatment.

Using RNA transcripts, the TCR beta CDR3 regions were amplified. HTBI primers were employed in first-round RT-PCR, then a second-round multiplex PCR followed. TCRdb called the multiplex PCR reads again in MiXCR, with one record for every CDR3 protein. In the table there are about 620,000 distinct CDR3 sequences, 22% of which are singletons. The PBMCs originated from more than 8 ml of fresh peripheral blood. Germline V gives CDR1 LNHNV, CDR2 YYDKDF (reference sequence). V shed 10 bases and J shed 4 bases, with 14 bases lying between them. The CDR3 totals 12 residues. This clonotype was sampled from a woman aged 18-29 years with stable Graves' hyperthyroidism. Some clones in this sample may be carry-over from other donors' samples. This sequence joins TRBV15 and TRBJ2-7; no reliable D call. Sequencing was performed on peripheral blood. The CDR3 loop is CASNERIYEQYF. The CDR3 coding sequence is TGTGCCAGCAATGAAAGAATTTACGAGCAGTACTTC.